This record looks at one T cell receptor (beta chain) sequence and its context. Its specificity is unknown. The sorting of PBMCs gave CD4+ and CD8+ T cells. This record belongs to a study of CD8+ T cells in alopecia areata. The CDR3 sequence is 11 residues long. CDR1 is MNHEY and CDR2 is SMNVEV in the germline V gene (reference sequence). The V end lost 3 bases, the J end lost 6 bases, and 6 bases lay between the germline ends. Study-level results: Researchers report lesional scalp, most notably alopecia totalis/universalis, outstripped normal scalp in clonality.

Once RNA had been extracted, it was reverse transcribed into cDNA to act as the sequencing template. TCRdb keeps only in-frame clones here, not all; method: immunoSEQ multiplex PCR. Here the sample spans some 30,000 clones, around 62% being singletons. The chain employs TRBV27 and TRBJ2-7; D is possibly TRBD1 (5 bases). This receptor was taken from a human donor with alopecia areata. Sequenced material: NKG2D-high CD8+ T cells sorted from blood. The CDR3 DNA reads TGTGCCAGCAGTTTGGGGCCCGAGCAGTACTTC. Translation: CASSLGPEQYF.